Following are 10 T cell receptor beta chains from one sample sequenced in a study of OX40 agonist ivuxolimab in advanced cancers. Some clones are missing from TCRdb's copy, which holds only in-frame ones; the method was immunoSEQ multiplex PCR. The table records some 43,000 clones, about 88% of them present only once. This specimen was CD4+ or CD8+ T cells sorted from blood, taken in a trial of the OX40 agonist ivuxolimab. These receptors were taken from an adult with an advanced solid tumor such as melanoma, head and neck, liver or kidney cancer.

Here the CDR3 reads CASSLGQVSNQPQHF. CDR3 sequence (DNA): TGTGCCAGCAGTTTGGGGCAGGTTAGCAATCAGCCCCAGCATTTT. The chain recombines TRBV28 with TRBJ1-5; tentatively, D is TRBD1 (5 bases). Germline lookup yields CDR1 MDHEN and CDR2 SYDVKM. This CDR3 is 15 amino acids long. Trimming took 3 bases from V and 0 from J, leaving 9 bases between them.

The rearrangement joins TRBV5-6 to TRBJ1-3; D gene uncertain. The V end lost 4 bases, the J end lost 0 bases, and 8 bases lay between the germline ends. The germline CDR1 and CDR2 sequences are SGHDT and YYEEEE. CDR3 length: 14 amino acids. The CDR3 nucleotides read TGTGCCAGCAGCCCGGTGGGCTCTGGAAACACCATATATTTT. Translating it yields CASSPVGSGNTIYF.

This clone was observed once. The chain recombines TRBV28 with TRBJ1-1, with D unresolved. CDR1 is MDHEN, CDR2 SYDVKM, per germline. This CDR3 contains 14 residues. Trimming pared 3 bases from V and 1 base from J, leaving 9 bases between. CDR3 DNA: TGTGCCAGCAGTTTTCAGGACCCGAACACTGAAGCTTTCTTT. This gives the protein CASSFQDPNTEAFF.

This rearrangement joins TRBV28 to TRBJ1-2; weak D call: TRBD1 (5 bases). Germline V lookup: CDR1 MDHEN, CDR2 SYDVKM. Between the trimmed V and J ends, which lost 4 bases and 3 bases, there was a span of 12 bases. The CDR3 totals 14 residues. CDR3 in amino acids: CASSSSGPYYGYTF. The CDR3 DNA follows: TGTGCCAGCAGTTCGTCAGGGCCATACTATGGCTACACCTTC.

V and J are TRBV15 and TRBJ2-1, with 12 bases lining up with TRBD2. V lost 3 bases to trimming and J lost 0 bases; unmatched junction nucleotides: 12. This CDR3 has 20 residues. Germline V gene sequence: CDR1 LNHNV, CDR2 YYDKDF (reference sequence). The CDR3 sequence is CATSSRSGLAGPSSYNEQFF. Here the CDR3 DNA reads TGTGCCACCAGCAGTAGAAGTGGACTAGCGGGGCCGAGCTCCTACAATGAGCAGTTCTTC.

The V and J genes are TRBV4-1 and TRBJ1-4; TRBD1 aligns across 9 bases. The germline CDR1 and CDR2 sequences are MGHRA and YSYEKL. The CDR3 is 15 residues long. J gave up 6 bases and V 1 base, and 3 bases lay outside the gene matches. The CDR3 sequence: CASSQAGTGHEKLFF. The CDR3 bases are TGCGCCAGCAGCCAAGCTGGGACAGGGCATGAAAAACTGTTTTTT.

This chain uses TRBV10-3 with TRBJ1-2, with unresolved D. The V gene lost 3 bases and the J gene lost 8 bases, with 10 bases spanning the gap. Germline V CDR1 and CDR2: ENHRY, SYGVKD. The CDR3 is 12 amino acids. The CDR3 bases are TGTGCCATCAGTGAAGCAGGAACCGGCTACACCTTC. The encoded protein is CAISEAGTGYTF.

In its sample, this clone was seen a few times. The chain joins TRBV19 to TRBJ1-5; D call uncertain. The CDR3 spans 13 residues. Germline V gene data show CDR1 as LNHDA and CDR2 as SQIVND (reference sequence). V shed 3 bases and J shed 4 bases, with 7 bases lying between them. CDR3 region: CASSMRGNQPQHF. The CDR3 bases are TGTGCCAGTAGTATGCGGGGAAATCAGCCCCAGCATTTT.

The CDR3 sequence is CASSLNPSTEIYGYTF. CDR3 coding DNA: TGCGCCAGCAGCTTGAATCCCTCAACAGAGATCTATGGCTACACCTTC. The V gene is TRBV5-1, the J gene TRBJ1-2; no clear D gene. This CDR3 spans 16 amino acids. Germline CDR1 reads SGHRS; CDR2 reads YFSETQ. Trimming removed 1 base from V and 4 bases from J, with 17 bases in between. Using reference TRBV5-1 and TRBJ1-2 for the parts outside the CDR3, the full variable domain is KAGVTQTPRYLIKTRGQQVTLSCSPISGHRSVSWYQQTPGQGLQFLFEYFSETQRNKGNFPGRFSGRQFSNSRSEMNVSTLELGDSALYLCASSLNPSTEIYGYTFGSGTRLTVV.

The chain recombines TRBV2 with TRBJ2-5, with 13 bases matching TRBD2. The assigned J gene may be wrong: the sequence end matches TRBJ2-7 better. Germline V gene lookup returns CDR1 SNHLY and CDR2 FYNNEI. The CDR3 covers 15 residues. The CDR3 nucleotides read TGTGCCAGCAGGAAAGGGACTAGCGGGACCTACGAGCAGTACTTC. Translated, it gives CASRKGTSGTYEQYF.